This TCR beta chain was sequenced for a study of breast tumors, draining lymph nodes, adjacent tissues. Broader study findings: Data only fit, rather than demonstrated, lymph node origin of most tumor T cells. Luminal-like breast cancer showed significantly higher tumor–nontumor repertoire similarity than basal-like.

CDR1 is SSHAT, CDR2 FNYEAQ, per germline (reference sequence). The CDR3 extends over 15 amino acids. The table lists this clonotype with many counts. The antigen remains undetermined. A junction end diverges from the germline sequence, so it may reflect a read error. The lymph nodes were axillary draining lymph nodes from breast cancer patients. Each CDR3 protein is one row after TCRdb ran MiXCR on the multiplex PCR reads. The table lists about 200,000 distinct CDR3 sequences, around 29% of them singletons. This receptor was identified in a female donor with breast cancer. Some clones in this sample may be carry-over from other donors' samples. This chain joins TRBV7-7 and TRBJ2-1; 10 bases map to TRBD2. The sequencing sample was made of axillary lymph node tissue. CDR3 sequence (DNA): TGTGCTAGCAGCGCCTACAGCGGGGGGGCGGCTGAGCAGTTCTTC. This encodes CASSAYSGGAAEQFF.